The subject of this entry is one TCR beta chain. As yet, its antigen is unknown. This specimen comes from a study of shared clonotypes between healthy human individuals. Regarding the study as a whole: Only blood was sampled, and tissue TCR repertoires likely differ from blood ones. Generally, naive subsets came out with larger estimated richness than memory subsets.

The CDR3 is made up of 15 amino acids. V was cut by 1 base and J by 2 bases, with 11 bases left in between. Germline assignment: CDR1 MNHNS and CDR2 SASEGT. Negatively enriched CD4+ T cells were divided by CD45RA into naive and memory. Libraries were prepared by immunoSEQ multiplex PCR; TCRdb keeps only in-frame clonotypes and omits some of them. The data show more than 2,000,000 clones, approximately 93% seen once. Sequencing input: naive CD4+ T cells from PBMCs. Indicated subset: CD45RA+ positively selected. This receptor was taken from a man aged 18 to 30 in good health. Some clones in this sample may be carry-over from other donors' samples. This chain joins TRBV6-1 and TRBJ1-1; D not certain. The CDR3 coding sequence is TGTGCCAGCAGTGAAGTCCCGTTTATCAACACTGAAGCTTTCTTT. Its translation is CASSEVPFINTEAFF.